The entry below gives a single T cell receptor beta chain sequence along with its context. These data belong to a study of blood T cell repertoires in COVID-19. At the level of the study: Samples of COVID-19 (acute and convalescent) were obtained from the United States, Italy and Spain. Sources were T cells, B-cell-depleted T cells, or PBMCs; the material itself was cDNA or gDNA.

The CDR3 is made up of 14 amino acids. Germline V gives CDR1 SGHRS, CDR2 YFSETQ. J gave up 8 bases and V 4 bases, and 9 bases lay outside the gene matches. Seattle enrolled patients during active infection and tracked them longitudinally. Authors' data handling: Amplifying reference gene primers gave estimates of nucleated cell counts. TCRdb's copy holds only in-frame clones and misses some; the assay was immunoSEQ multiplex PCR. The V and J calls and the clone size are those of that table, but D and trimming were determined from the DNA. This table holds 400,000 or so clones, about 89% found once. The chain combines TRBV5-1 with TRBJ1-2; 9 nucleotides match TRBD1. This TCR was sampled from a woman aged 40 to 55 with COVID-19, enrolled during active disease. Material: peripheral blood. In DNA form, the CDR3 reads TGCGCCAGCAGCAGTGGGACAGGGCTGAGCGGCTACACCTTC. This encodes CASSSGTGLSGYTF.